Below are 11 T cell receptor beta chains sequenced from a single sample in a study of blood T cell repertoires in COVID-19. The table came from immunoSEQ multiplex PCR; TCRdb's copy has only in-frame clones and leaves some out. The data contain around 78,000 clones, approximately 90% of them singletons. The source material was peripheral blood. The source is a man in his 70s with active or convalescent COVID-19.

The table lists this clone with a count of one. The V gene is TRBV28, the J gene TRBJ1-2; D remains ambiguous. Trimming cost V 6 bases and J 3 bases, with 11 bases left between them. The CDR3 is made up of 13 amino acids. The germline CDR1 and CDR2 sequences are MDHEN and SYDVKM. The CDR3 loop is CASSPRSDYGYTF. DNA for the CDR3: TGTGCCAGCAGCCCCCGTTCGGACTATGGCTACACCTTC.

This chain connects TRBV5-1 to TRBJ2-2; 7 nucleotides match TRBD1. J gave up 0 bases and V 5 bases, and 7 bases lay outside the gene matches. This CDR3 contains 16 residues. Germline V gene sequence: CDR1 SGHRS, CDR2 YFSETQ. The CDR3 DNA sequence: TGCGCCAGCAGACCGGGACAGCTACCGAACACCGGGGAGCTGTTTTTT. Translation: CASRPGQLPNTGELFF.

The CDR3 bases are TGTGCCAGTAGTAAGTTGTGGGGACAGGGGATTGGTCAGCCCCAGCATTTT. This gives the protein CASSKLWGQGIGQPQHF. The rearrangement uses TRBV19 and TRBJ1-5, with 10 bases identical to TRBD1. Germline values: CDR1 LNHDA, CDR2 SQIVND (reference sequence). The J segment lost 6 bases and the V segment lost 4 bases, leaving 12 bases of the junction unmatched. The CDR3 loop spans 17 amino acids.

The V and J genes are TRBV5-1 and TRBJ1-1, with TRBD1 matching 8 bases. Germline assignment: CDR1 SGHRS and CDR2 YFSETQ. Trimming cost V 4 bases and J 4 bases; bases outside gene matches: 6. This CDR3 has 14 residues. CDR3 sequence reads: CASSNTGGSTEAFF. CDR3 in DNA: TGCGCCAGCAGCAACACAGGGGGAAGCACTGAAGCTTTCTTT. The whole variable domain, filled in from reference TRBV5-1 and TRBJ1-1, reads KAGVTQTPRYLIKTRGQQVTLSCSPISGHRSVSWYQQTPGQGLQFLFEYFSETQRNKGNFPGRFSGRQFSNSRSEMNVSTLELGDSALYLCASSNTGGSTEAFFGQGTRLTVV.

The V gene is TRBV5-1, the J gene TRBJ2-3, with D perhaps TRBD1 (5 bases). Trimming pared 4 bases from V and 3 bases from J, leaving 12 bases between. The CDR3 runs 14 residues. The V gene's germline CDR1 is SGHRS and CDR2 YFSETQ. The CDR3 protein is CASSSRRQTDTQYF. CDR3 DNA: TGCGCCAGCAGCAGCAGACGACAGACAGATACGCAGTATTTT.

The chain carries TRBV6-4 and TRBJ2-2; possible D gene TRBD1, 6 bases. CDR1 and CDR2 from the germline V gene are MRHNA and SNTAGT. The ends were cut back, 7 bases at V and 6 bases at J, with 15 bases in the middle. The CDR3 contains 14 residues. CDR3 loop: CASKAQGPAGELFF. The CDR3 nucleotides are TGTGCCAGCAAGGCACAGGGACCGGCCGGGGAGCTGTTTTTT.

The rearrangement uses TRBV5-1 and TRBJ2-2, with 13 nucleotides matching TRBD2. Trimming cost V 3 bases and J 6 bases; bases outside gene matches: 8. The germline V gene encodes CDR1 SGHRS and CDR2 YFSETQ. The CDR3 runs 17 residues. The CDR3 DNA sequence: TGCGCCAGCAGCTGGGGACTAGCGGGGTTTCTCGCCGGGGAGCTGTTTTTT. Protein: CASSWGLAGFLAGELFF.

CDR3 sequence reads: CASSVTGTSRKTQYF. Written as DNA, the CDR3 is TGTGCCAGCAGCGTGACCGGGACTAGCCGAAAGACCCAGTACTTC. The chain combines TRBV5-4 with TRBJ2-5; 9 bases align to TRBD2. CDR1 and CDR2 from the germline V gene are SGHNT and YYREEE (reference sequence). Trimming at V came to 4 bases and at J to 6 bases, leaving 10 bases not matched to a gene. This CDR3 is built from 15 residues.

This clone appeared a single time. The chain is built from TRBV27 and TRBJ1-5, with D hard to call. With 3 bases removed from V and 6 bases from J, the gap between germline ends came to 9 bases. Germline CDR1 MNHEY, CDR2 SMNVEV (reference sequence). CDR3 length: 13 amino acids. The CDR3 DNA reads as TGTGCCAGCAGTTTTAGCAGATTTCAGCCCCAGCATTTT. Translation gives CASSFSRFQPQHF.

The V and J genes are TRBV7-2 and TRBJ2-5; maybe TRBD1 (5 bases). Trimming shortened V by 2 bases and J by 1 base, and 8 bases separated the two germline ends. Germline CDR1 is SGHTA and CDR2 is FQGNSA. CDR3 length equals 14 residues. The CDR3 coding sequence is TGTGCCAGCAGCTTATCACAGGTCCAAGAGACCCAGTACTTC. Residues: CASSLSQVQETQYF.

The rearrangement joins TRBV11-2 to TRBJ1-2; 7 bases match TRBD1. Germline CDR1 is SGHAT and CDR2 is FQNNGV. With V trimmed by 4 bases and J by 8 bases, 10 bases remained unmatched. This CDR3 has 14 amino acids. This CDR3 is CASSSRGDREGYTF. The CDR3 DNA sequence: TGTGCCAGCAGCTCGAGAGGGGACAGAGAGGGCTACACCTTC.